This T cell receptor beta chain was captured by sequencing in a study of identical twins. Study-wide points: Some out-of-frame alpha sequences were shared by twins, and these showed excess low generation probability. With abundant cord blood beta clonotypes, insertions were fewer; memory repertoires showed no such pattern. Out-of-frame TCR alpha sharing observed in monozygotic twins exceeded model estimates.

Each CDR3 protein is one row after TCRdb ran MiXCR on the 5' RACE reads. The data contain 1.5 million to 2 million distinct CDR3 sequences, under 35% of them singletons. There were only healthy Caucasians among the donors. CDR1 and CDR2 (germline): MNHEY, SVGAGI. CDR3 length: 16 amino acids. This clonotype was picked up a small number of times. As yet, its antigen is unknown. One junction end does not reproduce the germline sequence, and a read error may be involved. The sequenced sample consisted of cord blood. The rearrangement links TRBV6-5 to TRBJ1-5; tentatively, D is TRBD1 (5 bases). This TCR was recovered from a newborn girl in good health. The CDR3 is CASTYSGAARNQPQHF. CDR3 sequence (DNA): TGTGCCAGCACTTACTCCGGGGCAGCAAGGAATCAGCCCCAGCATTTT.